These 28 T cell receptor beta chains share one sample of origin, sequenced in a study of read filtering for tumor transcriptome and immune sequencing. Molecular barcoded adaptors covering alpha/delta and beta/gamma chains were used on approximately 400 ng RNA. Each CDR3 protein gets one entry after TCRdb re-called the reads with MiXCR. The table includes fewer than 35,000 distinct CDR3 sequences, around 20% detected once. Sequencing used a population of CD138-negative cells sorted from bone marrow. These receptors were collected from a donor aged 40 or over with multiple myeloma.

Regarding this clonotype: A much larger clonotype is one base distant, so this may be a read error. This chain connects TRBV12-3 or TRBV12-4 to TRBJ2-5; 10 bases map to TRBD1. The CDR3 contains 15 residues. CDR3: CACSSGQGYGETQYF. CDR3 in DNA: TGTGCCTGCAGTTCGGGACAGGGGTATGGAGAGACCCAGTACTTC.

This clonotype was seen at least ten times. The rearrangement uses TRBV20-1 and TRBJ2-7; 10 nucleotides match TRBD2. Germline CDR1 DFQATT, CDR2 SNEGSKA (reference sequence). The V gene end was trimmed by 6 bases and the J gene end by 6 bases; junction bases not matched to a gene: 5. The CDR3 spans 12 residues. In DNA, the CDR3 is TGCAGTGCCGAGCTAGCGGGAGCCGAGCAGTACTTC. This translates into CSAELAGAEQYF.

This clonotype was seen many times. The chain couples TRBV14 to TRBJ2-7, with 10 bases identical to TRBD1. J was trimmed by 12 bases and V by 4 bases; bases with no gene match: 9. CDR1 is SGHDN and CDR2 is FVKESK in the germline V gene. CDR3 length: 13 amino acids. The CDR3 bases are TGTGCCAGCAGCCCACTGGGACAGGGGTCGTGGTACTTC. It encodes CASSPLGQGSWYF.

As regards this clonotype: No conserved phenylalanine or tryptophan ends this CDR3, so it is likely a read error. V usage is TRBV7-3 and J usage is TRBJ1-3; 7 positions agree with TRBD1. V gave up 5 bases and J gave up 4 bases; unmatched junction bases: 11. Germline CDR1 is SGHTA and CDR2 is FQGTGA. The CDR3 is 16 amino acids. The CDR3 region is CASSNDRVLSGNTIYL. The CDR3 region has the DNA TGTGCCAGCAGCAACGACAGGGTCCTCTCCGGAAACACCATATATCTT.

This clonotype was found many times. The rearrangement joins TRBV29-1 to TRBJ1-5; 7 bases line up with TRBD1. Germline values: CDR1 SQVTM, CDR2 ANQGSEA. This CDR3 has 13 residues. V lost 6 bases, J lost 8 bases, and 10 bases stayed unmatched. The CDR3 region is CSVTGQWGEPQHF. In DNA form, the CDR3 reads TGCAGCGTAACGGGACAGTGGGGCGAGCCCCAGCATTTT.

This clonotype was observed many times. This sequence joins TRBV20-1 and TRBJ2-3; 8 positions agree with TRBD1. In germline, CDR1 is DFQATT, CDR2 SNEGSKA (reference sequence). This CDR3 is built from 16 residues. After removal of 3 bases from V and 4 bases from J, the junction contained 12 bases not matched to a gene. The CDR3 sequence: CSASLLGRGPSDTQYF. The CDR3 bases are TGCAGTGCTAGTCTTTTGGGCAGGGGGCCATCAGATACGCAGTATTTT.

About this clonotype: Since a far larger clone is one base different, this is likely a read error. The rearrangement joins TRBV7-7 to TRBJ2-1, with D uncertain. Germline lookup yields CDR1 SSHAT and CDR2 FNYEAQ (reference sequence). Trimming pared 1 base from V and 5 bases from J, leaving 9 bases between. CDR3 length: 14 residues. DNA of the CDR3: TGTGCCAGCAGCTTAGTCTTAGGTGACAATGAGCAGTTCTTC. It translates to CASSLVLGDNEQFF.

The table lists this clonotype with many counts. This sequence joins TRBV23-1 and TRBJ1-3; D is undetermined. TRBV23-1 counts as an open reading frame of uncertain function. The CDR3 is made up of 13 amino acids. V dropped 5 bases and J dropped 4 bases, with 9 bases sitting between them. CDR3 nucleotides: TGCGCCAGCAGTTATACGGGGGGAAACACCATATATTTT. As protein: CASSYTGGNTIYF.

This clonotype was seen ten or more times. The chain employs TRBV5-1 and TRBJ2-7; D is uncertain. Trimming stripped 0 bases from V and 1 base from J, with 8 bases between. CDR3 length equals 14 residues. Germline V gene lookup returns CDR1 SGHRS and CDR2 YFSETQ. The CDR3 nucleotides read TGCGCCAGCAGCTTGGGTGACTGGTCCTACGAGCAGTACTTC. Translating gives CASSLGDWSYEQYF.

This clonotype was counted at least ten times. This chain links TRBV6-1 with TRBJ2-7, with a weak D call TRBD1 (6 bases). The CDR3 covers 15 residues. CDR1 is MNHNS, CDR2 SASEGT, per germline. Trimming cost V 3 bases and J 5 bases, with 17 bases left between them. This CDR3 reads CASSDWTEFHNEQYF. The DNA of the CDR3 is TGTGCCAGCAGTGACTGGACAGAGTTTCACAACGAGCAGTACTTC.

The sample holds many counts of this clonotype. The chain recombines TRBV5-1 with TRBJ2-7, with TRBD1 identical over 9 bases. Losses at the gene ends were 5 bases for V and 1 base for J; bases not matched to a gene: 7. Per the germline V gene, CDR1 is SGHRS and CDR2 is YFSETQ. This CDR3 is built from 15 residues. CDR3 sequence reads: CASSPGQGTSYEQYF. In DNA form, the CDR3 reads TGCGCCAGCAGTCCCGGACAGGGGACATCCTACGAGCAGTACTTC.

This clonotype is medium-sized by share. The genes are TRBV6-5 and TRBJ1-1; D is uncertain. Trimming took 6 bases from V and 1 from J, leaving 3 bases between them. The V gene's germline CDR1 is MNHEY and CDR2 SVGAGI. CDR3 length: 11 amino acids. CDR3 in amino acids: CASRKNTEAFF. CDR3 nucleotides: TGTGCCAGCAGGAAGAACACTGAAGCTTTCTTT.

Of note for this clonotype: Lacking the conserved final phenylalanine or tryptophan, this CDR3 likely reflects a read error. V and J are TRBV6-5 and TRBJ2-7; D tentatively fits TRBD1 or TRBD2 (5 bases each). V gave up 5 bases and J gave up 5 bases, with 16 bases separating them. CDR1 and CDR2 (germline): MNHEY, SVGAGI. The CDR3 sequence is 14 residues long. The CDR3 DNA reads as TGTGCCAGCAGTGACAGCGGAGGTAGCGACGAGCAGTACCTC. Its protein is CASSDSGGSDEQYL.

This clonotype was observed at least ten times. The chain is built from TRBV6-6 and TRBJ2-3; 8 bases are shared with TRBD1. From germline, CDR1 is MNHNY and CDR2 SVGAGI (reference sequence). V was pared by 6 bases and J by 2 bases, with 7 bases of the junction left unmatched. The CDR3 contains 15 residues. Here the CDR3 DNA reads TGTGCCAGCAGCCAATTGACAGGGGACACAGATACGCAGTATTTT. Amino acid sequence: CASSQLTGDTDTQYF.

This clonotype was detected many times. The V and J genes are TRBV24-1 and TRBJ2-2; tentatively, D is TRBD1 (5 bases). Looked up from germline, CDR1 is KGHDR and CDR2 is SFDVKD. The CDR3 length is 16 residues. Trimming left V 4 bases short and J 4 bases short, with 15 bases between. The CDR3 DNA reads as TGTGCCACCAGTGACCTCCCAGGGTTCGGCACCGGGGAGCTGTTTTTT. This gives the protein CATSDLPGFGTGELFF.

Many counts were recorded for this clonotype. The chain joins TRBV7-2 to TRBJ2-3; 7 positions match TRBD2. V lost 3 bases to trimming and J lost 10 bases; unmatched junction nucleotides: 7. The CDR3 contains 13 residues. Germline loops: CDR1 SGHTA, CDR2 FQGNSA. CDR3 bases: TGTGCCAGCAGCTTCCCAGGACTAGAAGCGCAGTATTTT. This encodes CASSFPGLEAQYF.

With respect to this clonotype: One end of the junction is discordant with germline, which a read error may explain. The rearrangement uses TRBV28 and TRBJ2-3; 14 nucleotides match TRBD2. This CDR3 region has 17 residues. Germline V CDR1 and CDR2: MDHEN, SYDVKM. The chain's CDR3 is CASSSNRLAGGPDTEYF. CDR3 in DNA: TGTGCCAGCAGCTCTAACAGACTAGCGGGAGGGCCAGATACGGAGTATTTT.

This clonotype was detected many times. The CDR3 reads CASRATNEKLFF. CDR3 DNA sequence: TGCGCCAGCCGTGCAACTAATGAAAAACTGTTTTTT. The V call is TRBV5-1, the J call TRBJ1-4; no clear D. The CDR3 spans 12 residues. Per the germline V gene, CDR1 is SGHRS and CDR2 is YFSETQ. V was pared by 7 bases and J by 0 bases, with 4 bases between.

This clonotype was detected ten times or more. The genes are TRBV12-3 or TRBV12-4 and TRBJ2-7; D is perhaps TRBD1 or TRBD2 (7 bases each). The CDR3 is 13 residues long. V shed 6 bases and J shed 4 bases, with 13 bases lying between them. The CDR3 is CASRGGTVYEQYF. Written as DNA, the CDR3 is TGTGCCAGCAGGGGGGGGACAGTTTACGAGCAGTACTTC.

As to this clonotype: Only one base separates this from a far larger clonotype, so it likely reflects a read error. The rearrangement links TRBV29-1 to TRBJ2-1; 12 bases map to TRBD1. Germline trimming cut 6 bases from V and 10 bases from J; bases unmatched to any gene: 7. The CDR3 is 13 amino acids. Germline values: CDR1 SQVTM, CDR2 ANQGSEA. The CDR3 nucleotides are TGCAGCGTGCCGGGACAGGGGGCCTACGAGCAGTTCTTC. It translates to CSVPGQGAYEQFF.

Concerning this clonotype: A single base separates this from a much larger clone, so it may be a read error. V gene TRBV24-1 combines with J gene TRBJ1-5; weak D call: TRBD1 (6 bases). Germline V CDR1 and CDR2: KGHDR, SFDVKD. The CDR3 contains 14 residues. V lost 7 bases and J 5 bases, leaving 14 bases between the germline ends. The CDR3 region is CATRGRTEDQPQHF. DNA for the CDR3: TGTGCCACCAGAGGCAGGACAGAGGATCAGCCCCAGCATTTT.

The rearrangement joins TRBV6-6 to TRBJ2-7; D remains ambiguous. Germline V CDR1 and CDR2: MNHNY, SVGAGI (reference sequence). V shed 11 bases and J shed 4 bases, with 15 bases lying between them. The CDR3 consists of 12 residues. CDR3 protein: CACTYVRYEQYF. The CDR3 bases are TGTGCCTGCACTTACGTCAGGTACGAGCAGTACTTC.

This clonotype was seen ten or more times. The rearrangement links TRBV2 to TRBJ2-3; D call uncertain. V was pared by 4 bases and J by 2 bases, with 10 bases between. The germline V gene encodes CDR1 SNHLY and CDR2 FYNNEI. CDR3 length: 14 amino acids. This chain's CDR3 is CASSVTRTTDTQYF. As DNA, the CDR3 is TGTGCCAGCAGTGTCACGAGGACCACAGATACGCAGTATTTT.

This clonotype was seen repeatedly, ten times or more. This chain links TRBV6-5 with TRBJ1-1; 7 bases line up with TRBD1. The germline V gene has CDR1 MNHEY and CDR2 SVGAGI. The trim removed 8 bases at V and 1 base at J, leaving 13 bases unmatched. This CDR3 has 16 amino acids. This CDR3 reads CASGSWRGRENTEAFF. The CDR3 DNA follows: TGTGCCAGCGGATCATGGAGGGGGCGGGAGAACACTGAAGCTTTCTTT.

This clonotype was detected ten times or more. The gene calls are TRBV30 and TRBJ2-1; 11 nucleotides line up with TRBD2. The CDR3 has 19 amino acids. CDR1 is GTSNPN and CDR2 is SVGIG in the germline V gene (reference sequence). The junction had 15 bases not matched to a gene; V was cut back by 5 bases and J by 0 bases. CDR3 nucleotide sequence: TGTGCCTGGCGAAGGGGCGGATTAGCGGGGGGGGGCTCCTACAATGAGCAGTTCTTC. Translated, it gives CAWRRGGLAGGGSYNEQFF. Complete variable domain (other parts from reference TRBV30 and TRBJ2-1): SQTIHQWPATLVQPVGSPLSLECTVEGTSNPNLYWYRQAAGRGLQLLFYSVGIGQISSEVPQNLSASRPQDRQFILSSKKLLLSDSGFYLCAWRRGGLAGGGSYNEQFFGPGTRLTVL.

The V and J genes are TRBV28 and TRBJ1-4; TRBD1 agrees at 12 bases. Trimming took 7 bases from V and 8 from J; bases not matched to a gene: 5. The CDR3 length is 14 residues. CDR1 is MDHEN, CDR2 SYDVKM, per germline. The CDR3 nucleotides are TGTGCCAGCACCCGGGACAGGGGGCTCGAAAAACTGTTTTTT. It is translated as CASTRDRGLEKLFF.

This clonotype was found many times. The chain employs TRBV30 and TRBJ1-5; D is ambiguous. The CDR3 contains 15 residues. CDR1 is GTSNPN and CDR2 is SVGIG in the germline V gene (reference sequence). V lost 3 bases to trimming and J lost 2 bases, with 14 bases between them. The CDR3 sequence is CAWSYRAGGNQPQHF. As DNA, the CDR3 is TGTGCCTGGAGCTACCGGGCTGGGGGCAATCAGCCCCAGCATTTT.

This clonotype was counted ten times or more. The V call is TRBV5-1, the J call TRBJ1-5, with D perhaps matching TRBD1 (5 bases). Trimming took off 0 bases at V and 4 bases at J, with 11 bases between the two ends. The length of the CDR3 is 15 residues. CDR1 is SGHRS and CDR2 is YFSETQ in the germline V gene. The CDR3 is CASSLAGTLNQPQHF. CDR3 nucleotide sequence: TGCGCCAGCAGCTTGGCAGGGACCTTAAATCAGCCCCAGCATTTT.